These 27 T cell receptor beta chains share one sample of origin, sequenced in a study of tumor-infiltrating lymphocytes in primary liver carcinoma. Starting from around 0.45 ug of total RNA, TCR beta cDNA was produced with a primer in the constant region. Sequencing libraries for TCR beta derived from three nested multiplex PCR rounds that used slightly modified ARM-PCR. Two initial PCR rounds of about 9 cycles each paired TRBV1-TRBV30 forward primers with a C-beta reverse primer. In TCRdb, the multiplex PCR reads were re-called with MiXCR into one record per CDR3 protein. The data show 100,000 or so distinct CDR3 sequences, around 63% seen once. Unsorted bulk tissue of about 19-33 mg yielded co-extracted RNA and DNA. Sequencing was performed on liver tumor tissue from sampling region 5. Subset specified: tumor region T5, tumor centre. Receptors were obtained from a woman aged 55 to 70 with primary liver carcinoma and hepatitis B virus infection.

This clonotype was picked up many times. This chain uses TRBV6-6 with TRBJ2-7, with 8 bases aligning to TRBD2. Per germline, CDR1 MNHNY and CDR2 SVGAGI (reference sequence). There are 18 residues in the CDR3. The trim removed 2 bases at V and 6 bases at J, leaving 18 bases unmatched. This CDR3 reads CASSYPRRAAAGVCEQYF. CDR3 DNA sequence: TGTGCCAGCAGTTACCCCCGCCGCGCTGCAGCGGGAGTTTGCGAGCAGTACTTC.

The chain uses TRBV12-5 and TRBJ2-2, with D possibly being TRBD2 (6 bases). The V gene lost 3 bases and the J gene lost 4 bases, with 24 bases spanning the gap. The CDR3 consists of 19 residues. The V gene's germline CDR1 is LGHNT and CDR2 FRNRAP. CDR3 loop: CASGLPPIGGTEGTGELFF. The CDR3 DNA reads as TGTGCTAGTGGTTTACCACCCATTGGGGGGACGGAGGGCACCGGGGAGCTGTTTTTT.

This clonotype was seen once. This rearrangement joins TRBV5-4 to TRBJ1-2; 7 bases are a match to TRBD1. This CDR3 spans 14 amino acids. V lost 8 bases to trimming and J lost 7 bases; unmatched junction nucleotides: 14. The germline gives CDR1 SGHNT, CDR2 YYREEE (reference sequence). The CDR3 bases are TGTGCCAGTAGGCCCTTCGACAGGGTGGCTGGCTACACCTTC. Residues: CASRPFDRVAGYTF.

The chain carries TRBV10-3 and TRBJ2-3, with unresolved D. Per germline, CDR1 ENHRY and CDR2 SYGVKD. Trimming pared 0 bases from V and 1 base from J, leaving 11 bases between. This CDR3 spans 16 amino acids. The CDR3 region is CAISESLGICTDTQYF. The DNA of the CDR3 is TGTGCCATCAGTGAGTCGTTGGGAATCTGCACAGATACGCAGTATTTT.

As concerns this clonotype: The junction does not match germline at one end; this may be a read error. V is TRBV12-3 or TRBV12-4 and J is TRBJ1-6, with D tentatively TRBD1 (6 bases). There are 15 residues in the CDR3. CDR3 DNA: TGTGCCGGCAGTCATCGACAAGGGGGAAATTCACCCCTCCACTTT. It is translated as CAGSHRQGGNSPLHF.

This clonotype has only a few counts. One end of the junction does not line up with germline, which may come from a read error. J is TRBJ2-2 and V is TRBV12-3 or TRBV12-4; 10 nucleotides match TRBD1. The CDR3 consists of 16 residues. The CDR3 loop is CASGLPGQGITGELFF. The CDR3 DNA reads TGTGCCAGCGGTTTACCGGGACAGGGGATAACCGGGGAGCTCTTTTTT.

The sample holds a few counts of this clonotype. The chain joins TRBV28 to TRBJ2-5; D gene unclear. Trimming removed 7 bases at V and 0 bases at J, with 15 bases between. The CDR3 has 15 amino acids. In germline, CDR1 is MDHEN, CDR2 SYDVKM. In DNA, the CDR3 is TGTGCCAGCACCCATAGGACCAATTACCAAGAGACCCAGTACTTC. It specifies CASTHRTNYQETQYF.

As for this clonotype: One end of the junction varies from germline; a read error may be responsible. The chain links TRBV7-9 to TRBJ1-2; 7 bases align to TRBD1. Germline loops: CDR1 SEHNR, CDR2 FQNEAQ (reference sequence). The CDR3 spans 15 residues. CDR3 nucleotide sequence: TGTGCCAGCATCTTAGCCGCAGGGGGAGGCTATGGCTACACCTTC. Translation: CASILAAGGGYGYTF.

This chain joins TRBV6-5 and TRBJ2-7; maybe TRBD1 (6 bases). V lost 7 bases and J lost 1, with 14 bases in between. This CDR3 contains 14 residues. Per the germline V gene, CDR1 is MNHEY and CDR2 is SVGAGI. The CDR3: CASTPGAQSYEQYF. For the CDR3, the DNA is TGTGCCAGCACCCCAGGGGCACAATCCTACGAGCAGTACTTC.

Note on this clonotype: One junction end does not reproduce the germline sequence, and a read error may be involved. The rearrangement uses TRBV12-3 or TRBV12-4 and TRBJ2-7; no definite D call. This CDR3 comprises 13 residues. Here the CDR3 reads CASSKRQACEQYF. The CDR3 DNA reads as TGCGCCAGCAGTAAGAGACAAGCCTGCGAGCAGTACTTC.

Turning to this clonotype: Relative to the germline gene, one junction end is altered; a read error may explain this. The chain is built from TRBV5-1 and TRBJ1-1; possible D gene TRBD1, 5 bases. The CDR3 has 18 amino acids. CDR1 SGHRS and CDR2 YFSETQ come from the germline V gene. The CDR3 sequence: CASSLGRGHGGDNTGAFF. The DNA of the CDR3 is TGCGCCAGCAGCTTGGGACGAGGACACGGTGGGGATAACACTGGAGCTTTCTTT. The whole variable domain, filled in from reference TRBV5-1 and TRBJ1-1, reads KAGVTQTPRYLIKTRGQQVTLSCSPISGHRSVSWYQQTPGQGLQFLFEYFSETQRNKGNFPGRFSGRQFSNSRSEMNVSTLELGDSALYLCASSLGRGHGGDNTGAFFGQGTRLTVV.

This clonotype was picked up a small number of times. For the CDR3, the DNA is TGTGCCAGCAGTATAGCGGGAGGGAGCACAGATACGCAGTATTTT. It encodes CASSIAGGSTDTQYF. The V and J genes are TRBV28 and TRBJ2-3, with 11 bases fitting TRBD2. CDR1 is MDHEN and CDR2 is SYDVKM in the germline V gene. V gave up 5 bases and J gave up 0 bases; unmatched junction bases: 1. CDR3 length: 15 amino acids.

This clonotype showed up just a few times. A much larger clone lies one base from this, so it may be a read error. The chain combines TRBV28 with TRBJ2-3, with D possibly being TRBD2 (6 bases). The germline V gene has CDR1 MDHEN and CDR2 SYDVKM. Trimming took off 6 bases at V and 9 bases at J, with 13 bases between the two ends. The CDR3 is 12 amino acids. The CDR3 DNA follows: TGTGCCAGCAGACACAAGGGGAGGACGCAGTATTTT. It codes for CASRHKGRTQYF.

V gene TRBV29-1 combines with J gene TRBJ1-2; 7 nucleotides match TRBD1. With 3 bases clipped from V and 2 bases from J, the junction kept 6 bases outside the gene matches. CDR3 length: 14 residues. The germline gives CDR1 SQVTM, CDR2 ANQGSEA. CDR3 protein: CSVESQGQNYGYTF. CDR3 sequence (DNA): TGCAGCGTTGAGAGTCAGGGACAGAACTATGGCTACACCTTC.

To note about this clonotype: Given the absence of the conserved phenylalanine or tryptophan at the CDR3 end, a read error is likely. The genes are TRBV6-6 and TRBJ1-1; possibly TRBD1 for D (6 bases). Germline CDR1 MNHNY, CDR2 SVGAGI (reference sequence). The CDR3 runs 13 residues. For the CDR3, the DNA is TGTGTCAGCAGCATGACAGGAAACACTGAAGCTTTCTCT. Encoded protein: CVSSMTGNTEAFS.

The chain joins TRBV28 to TRBJ2-7, with D possibly being TRBD1 or TRBD2 (5 bases each). The CDR3 sequence is 14 residues long. Deletions cut 4 bases from V and 2 bases from J, with 12 bases between. Germline assignment: CDR1 MDHEN and CDR2 SYDVKM. CDR3 sequence: CASSSAGTTYEQYF. CDR3 DNA: TGTGCCAGCAGTTCGGCCGGGACCACCTACGAGCAGTACTTC.

This clonotype occurred many times. This chain connects TRBV28 to TRBJ2-7, with D possibly matching TRBD2 (5 bases). Between the trimmed V and J ends, which lost 3 bases and 0 bases, there was a span of 18 bases. The length of the CDR3 is 17 residues. The germline V gene encodes CDR1 MDHEN and CDR2 SYDVKM. CDR3 region: CASSFFRLAEDSYEQYF. CDR3 DNA: TGTGCCAGCAGTTTCTTCCGGCTAGCCGAAGACTCCTACGAGCAGTACTTC. Based on the CDR3 plus reference TRBV28 and TRBJ2-7, the full variable domain is DVKVTQSSRYLVKRTGEKVFLECVQDMDHENMFWYRQDPGLGLRLIYFSYDVKMKEKGDIPEGYSVSREKKERFSLILESASTNQTSMYLCASSFFRLAEDSYEQYFGPGTRLTVT.

There are a few counts of this clonotype. Being one base from a much bigger clone, this may be a read error. This chain links TRBV5-5 with TRBJ1-5; TRBD1 aligns across 9 bases. The CDR3 is 14 amino acids. Germline loops: CDR1 SGHKS, CDR2 YYEKEE (reference sequence). Written as DNA, the CDR3 is TGTGCCAGCAGCTTTCGGGACAGGGTTCAGTCCCAGCATTTT. It is translated as CASSFRDRVQSQHF.

In the case of this clonotype: A much larger clone is a single base away; this may be a read error. The chain joins TRBV6-5 to TRBJ1-2, with a possible D match to TRBD1 (6 bases). The germline V and J ends were trimmed by 4 bases and 2 bases, with 14 bases remaining between them. CDR1 and CDR2 (germline): MNHEY, SVGAGI. The CDR3 runs 15 residues. The CDR3 coding sequence is TGTGCCAGCAGTTGGACAGACCCAAAGAACTATGGCTACACCTTC. This codes for CASSWTDPKNYGYTF.

On this clonotype: This CDR3 fails to terminate in the conserved phenylalanine or tryptophan, so it likely reflects a read error. The chain combines TRBV28 with TRBJ1-5; D unresolved. In germline, CDR1 is MDHEN, CDR2 SYDVKM. The CDR3 covers 12 residues. The V and J ends lost 3 bases and 10 bases respectively, with 10 bases between them. CDR3 nucleotides: TGTGCCAGCAGTTTGTGGGGTCAACCCCAGCATTAT. The encoded protein is CASSLWGQPQHY.

The rearrangement uses TRBV29-1 and TRBJ2-3; D is unclear. CDR1 SQVTM and CDR2 ANQGSEA come from the germline V gene. This CDR3 is built from 16 residues. CDR3 coding DNA: TGCAGTATTGAAGATTTTCGGCCCCCGGGCACAGATACGCAGTATTTT. Translation: CSIEDFRPPGTDTQYF.

With respect to this clonotype: This is likely a read error, given that the CDR3 carries no conserved phenylalanine or tryptophan at its end. The rearrangement joins TRBV11-3 to TRBJ1-1, with D possibly being TRBD1 (5 bases). The CDR3 spans 13 residues. The germline gives CDR1 SGHNT, CDR2 YENEEA. The CDR3, as DNA: TGTGCCAGCGCCCATGGCAGGGTTACTGGAGCTTTCTCT. Amino acid sequence: CASAHGRVTGAFS.

Comments on this clonotype: Given the absence of the conserved phenylalanine or tryptophan at the CDR3 end, a read error is likely. V gene TRBV11-2 combines with J gene TRBJ2-7; 10 bases map to TRBD2. Germline CDR1 is SGHAT and CDR2 is FQNNGV. This CDR3 has 20 residues. As DNA, the CDR3 is TGTGCTAGCAGCTTAGTAGAGAGGGGATACCCTAGCGGGAGCTCCAACGAGCAGTACCTC. Translated, it gives CASSLVERGYPSGSSNEQYL.

This clonotype was observed once. The junction differs from germline at one of its ends, possibly a read error. The chain is built from TRBV5-4 and TRBJ2-1, with 9 bases fitting TRBD2. The CDR3 has 16 amino acids. Germline values: CDR1 SGHNT, CDR2 YYREEE (reference sequence). The CDR3 loop is CASSLKPAGGYDEQLF. The CDR3 DNA follows: TGTGCCAGTAGCTTGAAGCCGGCGGGAGGGTACGATGAGCAGCTCTTC.

The V call is TRBV11-1, the J call TRBJ2-1; a weak D match, TRBD2 (6 bases). This CDR3 is built from 18 residues. Per the germline V gene, CDR1 is SGHAT and CDR2 is FQDESV (reference sequence). The ends were cut back, 3 bases at V and 8 bases at J, with 26 bases in the middle. In DNA, the CDR3 is TGTGCCAGCAGCTTCTGGACCTTAGTGGGAAGCGGGTGCGATGAGCAGTTCTTC. Its protein is CASSFWTLVGSGCDEQFF.

This clonotype was seen ten or more times. The chain is built from TRBV5-8 and TRBJ1-1, with a weak D call TRBD1 (5 bases). The CDR3 runs to 14 residues. The V end lost 4 bases, the J end lost 2 bases, and 12 bases lay between the germline ends. Germline V gene sequence: CDR1 SGHTS, CDR2 YDEGEE. The CDR3 DNA sequence: TGTGCCAGCAGCACACGACAGACTAACACTGAAGCTTTCTTT. It is translated as CASSTRQTNTEAFF.

The chain uses TRBV12-5 and TRBJ2-1, with D tentatively TRBD1 or TRBD2 (5 bases each). Trimming left V 6 bases short and J 7 bases short, with 22 bases between. From germline, CDR1 is LGHNT and CDR2 FRNRAP. CDR3 length equals 16 residues. Here the CDR3 reads CASGPERGSTYNEQFF. In DNA, the CDR3 is TGTGCTAGTGGCCCTGAGAGGGGCTCTACATATAATGAGCAGTTCTTC.